This T cell receptor beta chain originates from a study of blood T cell repertoires in COVID-19. V lost 5 bases to trimming and J lost 3 bases, with 15 bases between them. Per germline, CDR1 SGHTA and CDR2 FQGNSA. CDR3 length equals 15 residues. Generated by immunoSEQ multiplex PCR, the TCRdb table keeps only in-frame clones and is missing some. The sample holds about 260,000 clones, 80% to 90% seen once. This TCR was sampled from a woman between 35 and 50 years old who had been exposed to COVID-19. The gene calls are TRBV7-2 and TRBJ2-3; D remains ambiguous. The sequenced sample was PBMCs or T cells enriched from blood (not recorded which). CDR3 in DNA: TGTGCCAGCAGCACAGAAGGATCCCGTACAGATACGCAGTATTTT. It translates to CASSTEGSRTDTQYF. Full variable domain (outside the CDR3, taken from reference TRBV7-2 and TRBJ2-3): GAGVSQSPSNKVTEKGKDVELRCDPISGHTALYWYRQSLGQGLEFLIYFQGNSAPDKSGLPSDRFSAERTGGSVSTLTIQRTQQEDSAVYLCASSTEGSRTDTQYFGPGTRLTVL.